The clone carrying this T cell receptor beta chain was picked up many times. Its cognate antigen is unknown. No progression to ophthalmopathy during 18 months of follow-up defined stable disease. Uncontrolled infection, other autoimmune disease, pregnancy or lactation excluded patients. These data are taken from a study of T cells in Graves' hyperthyroidism and ophthalmopathy. Study-level results: Blood also carried most thyroid clonotypes expanded above 0.001.

TCR beta CDR3 region amplification was performed from RNA transcripts. First-round RT-PCR of the TCR CDR3 relied on the HTBI primer set. Each CDR3 protein is one row after TCRdb ran MiXCR on the multiplex PCR reads. The data contain hundreds of thousands of distinct CDR3 sequences, 14% of them singletons. The receptor was derived from a woman aged 18-29 years with Graves' hyperthyroidism. Sequencing input: blood.

The CDR3 reads CASSYGRDRVYEQYF. The CDR3 DNA is TGTGCCAGCAGTTACGGGCGGGACAGGGTCTACGAGCAGTACTTC. The chain has TRBV6-2 or TRBV6-3 and TRBJ2-7; 9 bases are a match to TRBD1. Trimming took 2 bases from V and 3 from J; bases not matched to a gene: 5. Per the germline V gene, CDR1 is MNHEY and CDR2 is SVGEGT. The CDR3 spans 15 residues.